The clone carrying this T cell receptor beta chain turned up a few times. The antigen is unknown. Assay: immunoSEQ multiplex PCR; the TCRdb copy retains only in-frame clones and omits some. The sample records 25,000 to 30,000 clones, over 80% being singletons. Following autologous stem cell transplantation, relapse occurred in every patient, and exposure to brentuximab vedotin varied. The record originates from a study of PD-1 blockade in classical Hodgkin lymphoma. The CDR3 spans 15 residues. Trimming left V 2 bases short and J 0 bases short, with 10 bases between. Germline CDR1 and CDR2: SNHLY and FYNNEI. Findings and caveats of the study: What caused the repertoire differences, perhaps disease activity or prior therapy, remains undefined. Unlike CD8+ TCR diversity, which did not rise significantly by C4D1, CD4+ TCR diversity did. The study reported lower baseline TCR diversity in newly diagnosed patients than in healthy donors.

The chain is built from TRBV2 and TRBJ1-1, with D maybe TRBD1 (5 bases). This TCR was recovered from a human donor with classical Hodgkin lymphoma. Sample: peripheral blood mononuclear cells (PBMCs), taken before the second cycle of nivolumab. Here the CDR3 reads CASSESAGMNTEAFF. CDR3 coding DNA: TGTGCCAGCAGTGAATCCGCAGGGATGAACACTGAAGCTTTCTTT.